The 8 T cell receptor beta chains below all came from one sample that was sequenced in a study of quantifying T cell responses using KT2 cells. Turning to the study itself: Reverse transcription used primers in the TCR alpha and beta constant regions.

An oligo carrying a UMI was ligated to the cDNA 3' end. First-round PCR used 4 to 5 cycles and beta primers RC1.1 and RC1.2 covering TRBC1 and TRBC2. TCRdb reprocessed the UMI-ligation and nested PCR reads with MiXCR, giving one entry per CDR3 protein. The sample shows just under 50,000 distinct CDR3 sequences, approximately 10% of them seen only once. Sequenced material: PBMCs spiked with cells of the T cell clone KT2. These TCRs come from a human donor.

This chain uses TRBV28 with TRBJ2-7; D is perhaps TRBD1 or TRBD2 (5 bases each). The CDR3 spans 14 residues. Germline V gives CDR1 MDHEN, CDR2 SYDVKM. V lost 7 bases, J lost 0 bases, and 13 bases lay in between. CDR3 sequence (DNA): TGTGCCAGCACCGAGCCTGGGACCTCCTACGAGCAGTACTTC. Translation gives CASTEPGTSYEQYF.

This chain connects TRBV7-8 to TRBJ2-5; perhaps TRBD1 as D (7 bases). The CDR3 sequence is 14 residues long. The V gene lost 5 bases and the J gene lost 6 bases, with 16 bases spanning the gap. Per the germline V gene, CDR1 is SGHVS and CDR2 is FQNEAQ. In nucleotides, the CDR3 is TGTGCCAGCAGCCGCAGGGGGGATCAGAAGACCCAGTACTTC. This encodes CASSRRGDQKTQYF.

Written as DNA, the CDR3 is TGTGCCAGCAGCCCCCAGGTCTCACGTGGCTACACCTTC. Encoded protein: CASSPQVSRGYTF. The genes are TRBV12-3 or TRBV12-4 and TRBJ1-2; D unresolved. The V gene lost 6 bases and the J gene lost 7 bases, with 15 bases spanning the gap. The CDR3 has 13 residues.

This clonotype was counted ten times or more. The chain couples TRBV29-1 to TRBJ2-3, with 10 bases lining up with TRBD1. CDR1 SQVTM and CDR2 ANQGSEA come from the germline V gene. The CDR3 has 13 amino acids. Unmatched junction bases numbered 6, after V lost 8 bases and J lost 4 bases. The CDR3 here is CSTSGTGADTQYF. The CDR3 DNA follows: TGCAGCACGTCCGGGACAGGGGCAGATACGCAGTATTTT.

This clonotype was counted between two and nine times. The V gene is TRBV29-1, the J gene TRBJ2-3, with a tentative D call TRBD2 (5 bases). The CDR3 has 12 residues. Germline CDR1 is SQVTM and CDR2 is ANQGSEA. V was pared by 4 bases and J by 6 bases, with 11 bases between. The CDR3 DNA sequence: TGCAGCGTTGTTGTGCTAGCCGATACGCAGTATTTT. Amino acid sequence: CSVVVLADTQYF.

The CDR3 loop reads CATSREAGANTDTQYF. The CDR3 nucleotides are TGTGCCACCAGCAGAGAGGCAGGGGCGAACACAGATACGCAGTATTTT. The chain couples TRBV15 to TRBJ2-3, with D possibly matching TRBD1 (6 bases). V lost 0 bases to trimming and J lost 2 bases, with 12 bases between them. Germline CDR1 reads LNHNV; CDR2 reads YYDKDF (reference sequence). CDR3 size: 16 residues.

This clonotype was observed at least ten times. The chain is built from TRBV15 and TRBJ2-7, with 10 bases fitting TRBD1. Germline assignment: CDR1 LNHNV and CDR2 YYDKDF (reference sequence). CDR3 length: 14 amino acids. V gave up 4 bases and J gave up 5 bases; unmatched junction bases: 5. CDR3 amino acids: CATSITGTGDEQYF. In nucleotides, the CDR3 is TGTGCCACCAGCATAACCGGGACAGGGGACGAGCAGTACTTC.

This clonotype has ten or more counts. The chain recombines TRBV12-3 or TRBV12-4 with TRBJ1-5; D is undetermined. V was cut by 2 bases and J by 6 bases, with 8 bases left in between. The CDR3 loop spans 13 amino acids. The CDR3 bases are TGTGCCAGCAGTTTAAGCTCACTTCAGCCCCAGCATTTT. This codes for CASSLSSLQPQHF.